This TCR beta chain was retrieved from a study of monozygotic twins with inflammatory bowel disease. The CDR3 is made up of 14 amino acids. The germline gives CDR1 LNHDA, CDR2 SQIVND (reference sequence). From the 5' RACE reads, TCRdb lists one entry per CDR3 protein and no DNA. The sample is made up of 95,000 to 110,000 distinct CDR3 sequences, and the top ten hold 1.5% to 2% of it. The sequence was obtained from a human donor with ulcerative colitis or Crohn's disease, or a healthy co-twin of an affected twin (not recorded which). The chain recombines TRBV19 with TRBJ1-5. Source material: blood. The CDR3 region is CASSLNPGRGPQHF.